This T cell receptor (beta chain) was sequenced for a study of T cell clonotyping in hematopoietic cell transplantation. General study results and limits: No sorting was done, leaving CD4 and CD8 contributions mixed. Graft donor and pretransplant recipient Inverse Simpson Index values predicted broader posttransplant TCR diversity.

V lost 0 bases and J 5 bases, leaving 11 bases between the germline ends. This CDR3 is 14 amino acids long. The germline V gene encodes CDR1 SGHNT and CDR2 YYREEE (reference sequence). In regard to this clone: What it binds is not known.

Sequencing used immunoSEQ multiplex PCR; TCRdb keeps in-frame clones, though not all of them. The data contain about 15,000 clones, 90% of them singletons. Material: peripheral blood mononuclear cells. This TCR was sampled from a man between 50 and 59 years old in good health. Some clones in this sample may be carry-over from other donors' samples. The rearrangement links TRBV5-4 to TRBJ2-5; possibly TRBD2 for D (7 bases). The CDR3 loop reads CASSLAGGGETQYF. The CDR3 DNA is TGTGCCAGCAGCTTGGCGGGGGGCGGCGAGACCCAGTACTTC.